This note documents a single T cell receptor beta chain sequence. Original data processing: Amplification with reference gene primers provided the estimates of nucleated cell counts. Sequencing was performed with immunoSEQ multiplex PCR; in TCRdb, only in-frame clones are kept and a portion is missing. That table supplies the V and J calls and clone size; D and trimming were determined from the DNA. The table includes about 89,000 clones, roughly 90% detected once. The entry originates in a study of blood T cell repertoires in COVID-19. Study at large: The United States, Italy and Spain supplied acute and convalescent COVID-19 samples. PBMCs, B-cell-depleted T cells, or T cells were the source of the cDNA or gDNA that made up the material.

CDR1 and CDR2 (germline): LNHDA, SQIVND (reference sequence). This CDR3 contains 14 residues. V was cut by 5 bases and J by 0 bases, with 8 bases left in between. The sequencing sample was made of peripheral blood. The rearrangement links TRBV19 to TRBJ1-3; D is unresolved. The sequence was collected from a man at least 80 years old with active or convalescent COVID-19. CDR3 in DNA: TGTGCCAGTAGTTTACAGAGCTCTGGAAACACCATATATTTT. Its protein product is CASSLQSSGNTIYF. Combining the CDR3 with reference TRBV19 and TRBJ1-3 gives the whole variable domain DGGITQSPKYLFRKEGQNVTLSCEQNLNHDAMYWYRQDPGQGLRLIYYSQIVNDFQKGDIAEGYSVSREKKESFPLTVTSAQKNPTAFYLCASSLQSSGNTIYFGEGSWLTVV.